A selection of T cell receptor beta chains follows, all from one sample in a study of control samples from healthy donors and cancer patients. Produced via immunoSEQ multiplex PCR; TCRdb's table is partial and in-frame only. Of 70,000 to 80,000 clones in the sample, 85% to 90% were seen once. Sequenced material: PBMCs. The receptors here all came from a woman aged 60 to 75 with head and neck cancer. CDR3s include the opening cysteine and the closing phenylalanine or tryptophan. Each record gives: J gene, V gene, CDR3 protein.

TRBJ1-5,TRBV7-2,CASSLEPSNQPQHF
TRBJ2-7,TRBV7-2,CASSLAHRGAYEQYF
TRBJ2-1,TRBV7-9,CASSLVPYTSGSSYEQFF
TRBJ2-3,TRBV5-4,CASSLAGGDASTDTQYF
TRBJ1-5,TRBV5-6,CASSLMGYSNQPQHF
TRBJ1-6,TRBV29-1,CSVGNSYNSPLHF
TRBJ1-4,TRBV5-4,CASSPGGSTNEKLFF
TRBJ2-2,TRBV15,CATSIIGGSGTGELFF
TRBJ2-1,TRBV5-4,CASSLTEGFLAGGYNEQFF
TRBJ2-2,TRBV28,CASSFSGTGELFF
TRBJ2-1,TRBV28,CASRGASGSSYNEQFF
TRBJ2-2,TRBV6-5,CASSYRGLNGELFF
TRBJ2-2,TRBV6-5,CASSSDRAAGELFF
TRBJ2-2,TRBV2,CARSRVQQNTGELFF
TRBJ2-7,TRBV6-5,CASTRRVNSYEQYF
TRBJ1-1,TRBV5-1,CASSLGGLSEAFF
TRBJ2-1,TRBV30,CAWSVHSGYNEQFF
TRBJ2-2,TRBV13,CASKEGLTNTGELFF
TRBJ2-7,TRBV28,CASSLYGPEPLPYEQYF
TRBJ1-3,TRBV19,CASSSPAGSTGNTIYF
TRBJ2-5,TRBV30,CAWSGPSETQYF
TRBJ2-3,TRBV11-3,CASSSGTDTQYF
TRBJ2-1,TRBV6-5,CASSLAPSSYNEQFF
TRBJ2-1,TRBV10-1,CASRGNTYNEQFF
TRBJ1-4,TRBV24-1,CATSDYGASNEKLFF
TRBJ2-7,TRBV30,CAWSLAGRGYEQYF
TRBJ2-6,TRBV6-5,CASSSPGANVLTF
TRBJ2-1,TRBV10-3,CASHPGLTYNEQFF
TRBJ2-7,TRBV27,CASSPRLAGVSQQYF
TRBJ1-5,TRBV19,CASSSQDTYQPQHF
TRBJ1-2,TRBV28,CASSRTGSSYGYTF
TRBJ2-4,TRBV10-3,CAISEGLGALAKNIQYF
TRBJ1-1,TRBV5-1,CASSLAGYSEAFF
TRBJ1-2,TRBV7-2,CASSYRRTERGDYTF
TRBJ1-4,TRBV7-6,CASSLVLAGDRANEKLFF
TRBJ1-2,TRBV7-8,CASSLGGSYGYTF
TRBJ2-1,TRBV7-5,CARLLMGSGIGNEQFF
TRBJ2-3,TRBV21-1,CASSKDRRQGAPTDTQYF
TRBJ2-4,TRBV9,CASSVVGGMGAKNIQYF
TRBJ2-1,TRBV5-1,CASSFQADPYNEQFF